The TCR beta chain under discussion was sequenced for a study of HIV-infected patients and healthy controls. This clonotype was seen only a few times. As yet, its antigen is unknown. CDR3 length equals 13 residues. V shed 1 base and J shed 11 bases, with 13 bases lying between them. The germline V gene encodes CDR1 KGHSH and CDR2 LQKENI. Follow-up blood was drawn about 14 weeks, roughly three months, after antiretroviral therapy began. The repertoire came from unfractionated whole blood and reflected all unsorted peripheral T cells. Study-level results: Significant mean usage differences between HIV-infected patients and controls involved eight alpha and eight beta V genes. The seeming recovery of the Gini index after therapy in HIV-infected patients vanished in size-matched data.

cDNA was made from approximately 500 ng RNA using alpha and beta constant primers. Alpha and beta chain libraries were made separately by chain-specific third strand synthesis with multiplexing indices. The cDNA received a 5' RACE adapter containing a random hexamer plus an SP2 sequencing primer site. A 12-nucleotide barcode per molecule came from two concatenated random hexamers added pre-amplification. In TCRdb, the 5' RACE reads were re-called with MiXCR into one record per CDR3 protein. Of more than 9,000 distinct CDR3 sequences in the sample, almost 6% were seen once. This material consisted of blood, taken during antiretroviral therapy. The TCR sequence derives from an adult with HIV infection. The donor label of this sample is uncertain. V gene TRBV18 combines with J gene TRBJ2-3, with D possibly being TRBD2 (6 bases). The CDR3 is CASSPLREEVQYF. The CDR3 nucleotides are TGTGCCAGCTCACCACTGAGGGAGGAGGTGCAGTATTTT.